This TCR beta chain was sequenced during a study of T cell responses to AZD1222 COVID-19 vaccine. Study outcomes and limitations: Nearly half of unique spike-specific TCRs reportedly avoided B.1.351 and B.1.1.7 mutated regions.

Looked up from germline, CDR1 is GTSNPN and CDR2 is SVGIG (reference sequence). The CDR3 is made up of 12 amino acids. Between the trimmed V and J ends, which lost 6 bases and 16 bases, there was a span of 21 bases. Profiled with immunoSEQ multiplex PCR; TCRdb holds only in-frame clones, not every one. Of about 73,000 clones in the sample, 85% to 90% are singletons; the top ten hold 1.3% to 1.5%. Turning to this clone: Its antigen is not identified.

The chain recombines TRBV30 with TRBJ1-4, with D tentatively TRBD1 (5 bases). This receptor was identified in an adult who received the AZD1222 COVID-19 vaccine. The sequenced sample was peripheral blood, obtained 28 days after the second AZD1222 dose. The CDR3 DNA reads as TGTGCCTGTCCTGGACACGACGGGATTCGGTTTTTT. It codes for CACPGHDGIRFF.